These 12 T cell receptor beta chains came from one sample sequenced in a study of T cell repertoires in cytomegalovirus infection. TCRdb itself ran the reads through MiXCR, one entry per CDR3 protein. Here the sample spans approximately 250,000 distinct CDR3 sequences, roughly an eighth being singletons. The material sequenced was PBMCs. All receptors come from a human donor in good health (CMV status not recorded). Some clones in this sample may be carry-over from other donors' samples.

This clonotype was picked up many times. The rearrangement links TRBV7-2 to TRBJ2-1; D tentatively fits TRBD1 or TRBD2 (6 bases each). CDR3 length: 14 amino acids. V was clipped by 6 bases and J by 10 bases, with 19 bases between them. CDR1 is SGHTA and CDR2 is FQGNSA in the germline V gene. The CDR3 region has the DNA TGTGCCAGCAGTCTCAAAGGGGGTGGGGGGGAGCAGTTCTTC. Its protein product is CASSLKGGGGEQFF.

The V and J genes are TRBV29-1 and TRBJ2-1; no definite D call. This CDR3 spans 12 amino acids. The V end lost 3 bases, the J end lost 6 bases, and 9 bases lay between the germline ends. The V gene's germline CDR1 is SQVTM and CDR2 ANQGSEA. Here the CDR3 reads CSVEYSSNEQFF. The CDR3 region has the DNA TGCAGCGTTGAGTACAGTAGCAATGAGCAGTTCTTC.

This clonotype was detected many times. This sequence joins TRBV20-1 and TRBJ2-1; D tentatively fits TRBD1 or TRBD2 (5 bases each). CDR1 DFQATT and CDR2 SNEGSKA come from the germline V gene (reference sequence). Trimming took 3 bases from V and 0 from J, leaving 12 bases between them. This CDR3 is built from 15 residues. The CDR3 nucleotides are TGCAGTGCTAGGAGGTCGGGGCGCTCCTACAATGAGCAGTTCTTC. Its protein product is CSARRSGRSYNEQFF.

This clonotype was picked up many times. This chain connects TRBV7-2 to TRBJ2-1; no reliable D call. The germline V gene has CDR1 SGHTA and CDR2 FQGNSA. V lost 0 bases, J lost 6 bases, and 0 bases lay in between. The CDR3 runs to 11 residues. The CDR3 here is CASSLANEQFF. In nucleotides, the CDR3 is TGTGCCAGCAGCTTAGCCAATGAGCAGTTCTTC.

The chain joins TRBV20-1 to TRBJ2-3; perhaps TRBD1 as D (5 bases). The V end lost 4 bases, the J end lost 4 bases, and 9 bases lay between the germline ends. The CDR3 has 12 amino acids. CDR1 and CDR2 (germline): DFQATT, SNEGSKA (reference sequence). The CDR3 DNA is TGCAGTGCTACTACAGGCGCAGATACGCAGTATTTT. Translating gives CSATTGADTQYF.

The chain joins TRBV5-4 to TRBJ2-1; 7 bases align to TRBD1. This CDR3 contains 13 residues. V trimming: 5 bases; J trimming: 6 bases; junction bases outside the gene matches: 5. CDR1 is SGHNT, CDR2 YYREEE, per germline (reference sequence). CDR3 sequence: CASRPGQTNEQFF. The CDR3, as DNA: TGTGCCAGCAGACCGGGACAGACCAATGAGCAGTTCTTC.

V gene TRBV19 combines with J gene TRBJ1-6; D gene unclear. CDR1 is LNHDA and CDR2 is SQIVND in the germline V gene (reference sequence). The V end was cut by 4 bases, the J end by 8 bases, with 9 bases between. The CDR3 runs 13 residues. In nucleotides, the CDR3 is TGTGCCAGTAGTAGACTGCGGGATTCACCCCTCCACTTT. This translates into CASSRLRDSPLHF.

J is TRBJ1-2 and V is TRBV20-1, with 8 bases fitting TRBD1. This CDR3 region has 16 residues. The V and J ends lost 5 bases and 3 bases, in that order; junction bases with no gene match: 14. Germline-derived CDR1 and CDR2 are DFQATT and SNEGSKA (reference sequence). The CDR3 DNA reads as TGCAGTGCTCACCTGGGACAGGCCCTTCCGGACTATGGCTACACCTTC. This gives the protein CSAHLGQALPDYGYTF.

The chain uses TRBV12-3 or TRBV12-4 and TRBJ2-1; TRBD2 aligns across 12 bases. The CDR3 extends over 18 amino acids. The J segment lost 0 bases and the V segment lost 1 base, leaving 4 bases of the junction unmatched. The CDR3 DNA reads as TGTGCCAGCAGTTTAGGACTAGCGGGGGACCTCTCCTACAATGAGCAGTTCTTC. As protein: CASSLGLAGDLSYNEQFF.

There are a few counts of this clonotype. The chain joins TRBV12-3 or TRBV12-4 to TRBJ1-2; no reliable D call. The length of the CDR3 is 12 residues. With 5 bases removed from V and 8 bases from J, the gap between germline ends came to 12 bases. CDR3 in amino acids: CASSTRLGGYTF. CDR3 coding DNA: TGTGCCAGCAGTACCCGCTTGGGAGGCTACACCTTC.

This clonotype showed up many times. CDR3 sequence: CASGWGARNEQFF. The CDR3 nucleotides read TGTGCCAGCGGTTGGGGGGCCCGGAATGAGCAGTTCTTC. The chain is built from TRBV7-2 and TRBJ2-1, with D perhaps assigned TRBD1 or TRBD2 (6 bases each). Germline values: CDR1 SGHTA, CDR2 FQGNSA. This CDR3 region has 13 residues. Trimming left V 8 bases short and J 7 bases short, with 15 bases between.

This clonotype has at least ten counts. This sequence joins TRBV27 and TRBJ1-2, with a tentative D call TRBD1 (5 bases). Germline V gene sequence: CDR1 MNHEY, CDR2 SMNVEV (reference sequence). V was shortened by 6 bases and J by 7 bases, with 9 bases between the two germline ends. The CDR3 extends over 11 amino acids. CDR3 in amino acids: CASRGVGGYTF. CDR3 DNA: TGTGCCAGCAGGGGGGTGGGTGGCTACACCTTC.